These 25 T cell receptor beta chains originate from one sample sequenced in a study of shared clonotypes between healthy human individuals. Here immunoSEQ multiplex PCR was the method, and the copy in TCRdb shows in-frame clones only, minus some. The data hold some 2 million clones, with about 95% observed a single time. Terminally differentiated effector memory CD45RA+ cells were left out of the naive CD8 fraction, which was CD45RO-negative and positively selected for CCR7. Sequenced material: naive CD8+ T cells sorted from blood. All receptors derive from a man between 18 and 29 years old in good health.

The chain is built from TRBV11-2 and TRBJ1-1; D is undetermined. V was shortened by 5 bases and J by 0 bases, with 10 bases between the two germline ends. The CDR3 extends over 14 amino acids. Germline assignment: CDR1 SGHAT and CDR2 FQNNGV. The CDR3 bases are TGTGCCAGCAGCACCCCAACAGTGAACACTGAAGCTTTCTTT. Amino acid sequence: CASSTPTVNTEAFF.

CDR3 nucleotides: TGTGCCTGGAGTAGTAGACTCCTAAGCTCCTACGAGCAGTACTTC. Protein: CAWSSRLLSSYEQYF. The chain is built from TRBV30 and TRBJ2-7, with D hard to call. This CDR3 spans 15 amino acids. CDR1 and CDR2 from the germline V gene are GTSNPN and SVGIG (reference sequence). V was clipped by 2 bases and J by 0 bases, with 14 bases between them.

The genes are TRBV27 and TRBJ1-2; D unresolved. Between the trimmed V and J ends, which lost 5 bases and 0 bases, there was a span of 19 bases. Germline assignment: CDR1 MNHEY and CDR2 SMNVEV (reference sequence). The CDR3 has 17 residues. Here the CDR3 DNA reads TGTGCCAGCAGTCTCACCTACTCACCGGCAGCTAACTATGGCTACACCTTC. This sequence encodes CASSLTYSPAANYGYTF.

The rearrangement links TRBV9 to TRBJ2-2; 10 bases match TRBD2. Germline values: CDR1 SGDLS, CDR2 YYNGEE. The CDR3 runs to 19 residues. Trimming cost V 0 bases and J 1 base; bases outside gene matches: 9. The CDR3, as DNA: TGTGCCAGCAGCGTAGGTGCTAGCGGGAGTAGCTGGAACACCGGGGAGCTGTTTTTT. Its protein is CASSVGASGSSWNTGELFF.

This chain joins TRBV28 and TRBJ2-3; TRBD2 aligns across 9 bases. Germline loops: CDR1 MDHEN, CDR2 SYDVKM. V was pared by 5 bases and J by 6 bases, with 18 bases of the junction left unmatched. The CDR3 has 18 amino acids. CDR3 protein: CASSPVWGASGETDTQYF. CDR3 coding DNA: TGTGCCAGCAGTCCCGTTTGGGGGGCTAGCGGGGAAACGGATACGCAGTATTTT.

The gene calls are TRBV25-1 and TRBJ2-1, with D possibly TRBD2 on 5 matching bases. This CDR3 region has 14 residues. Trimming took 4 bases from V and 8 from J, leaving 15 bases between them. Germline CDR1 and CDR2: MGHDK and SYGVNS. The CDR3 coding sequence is TGTGCCAGCAGTGCACAAGGACTTTTCCATGAGCAGTTCTTC. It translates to CASSAQGLFHEQFF.

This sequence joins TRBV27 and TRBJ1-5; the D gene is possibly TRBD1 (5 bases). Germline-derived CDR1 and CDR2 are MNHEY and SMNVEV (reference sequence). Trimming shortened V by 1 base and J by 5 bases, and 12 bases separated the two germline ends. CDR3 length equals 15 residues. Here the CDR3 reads CASSLYARVDQPQHF. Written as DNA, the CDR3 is TGTGCCAGCAGTTTATACGCCAGGGTTGATCAGCCCCAGCATTTT.

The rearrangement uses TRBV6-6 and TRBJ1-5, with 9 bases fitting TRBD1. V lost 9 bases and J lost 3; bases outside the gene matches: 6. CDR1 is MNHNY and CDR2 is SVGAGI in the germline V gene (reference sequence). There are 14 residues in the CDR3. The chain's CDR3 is CASPTGGLNQPQHF. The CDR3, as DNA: TGTGCCAGTCCAACAGGGGGCCTCAATCAGCCCCAGCATTTT.

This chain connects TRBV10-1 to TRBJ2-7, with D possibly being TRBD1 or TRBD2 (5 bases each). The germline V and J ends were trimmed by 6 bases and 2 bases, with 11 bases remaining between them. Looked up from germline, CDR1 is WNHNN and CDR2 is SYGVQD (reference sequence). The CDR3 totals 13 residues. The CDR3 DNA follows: TGCGCCAGCAGCCGGGACGGAACCTACGAGCAGTACTTC. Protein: CASSRDGTYEQYF.

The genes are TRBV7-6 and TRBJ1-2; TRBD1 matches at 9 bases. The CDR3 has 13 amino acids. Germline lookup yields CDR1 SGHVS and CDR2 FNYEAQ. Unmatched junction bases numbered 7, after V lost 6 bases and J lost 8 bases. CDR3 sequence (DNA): TGTGCCAGCAGACCGGACAGGGGATTGGGCTACACCTTC. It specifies CASRPDRGLGYTF. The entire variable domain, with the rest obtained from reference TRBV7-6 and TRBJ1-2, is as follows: GAGVSQSPRYKVTKRGQDVALRCDPISGHVSLYWYRQALGQGPEFLTYFNYEAQQDKSGLPNDRFSAERPEGSISTLTIQRTEQRDSAMYRCASRPDRGLGYTFGSGTRLTVV.

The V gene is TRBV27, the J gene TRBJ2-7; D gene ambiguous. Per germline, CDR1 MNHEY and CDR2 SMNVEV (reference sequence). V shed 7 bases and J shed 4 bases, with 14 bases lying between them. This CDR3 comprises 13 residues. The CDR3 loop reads CASTPTPGYEQYF. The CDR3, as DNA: TGTGCCAGCACCCCCACCCCCGGGTACGAGCAGTACTTC.

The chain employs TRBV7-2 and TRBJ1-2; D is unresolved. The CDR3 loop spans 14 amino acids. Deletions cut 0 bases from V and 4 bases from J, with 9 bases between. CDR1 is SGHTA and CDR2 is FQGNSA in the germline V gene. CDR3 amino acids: CASSLARGGYGYTF. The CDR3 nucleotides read TGTGCCAGCAGCTTAGCTCGCGGCGGCTATGGCTACACCTTC.

CDR3 loop: CASSLRGVETEAFF. CDR3 DNA: TGTGCCAGTAGTCTCAGGGGAGTAGAAACTGAAGCTTTCTTT. V usage is TRBV19 and J usage is TRBJ1-1; possibly TRBD1 for D (6 bases). CDR1 is LNHDA, CDR2 SQIVND, per germline (reference sequence). Trimming removed 5 bases at V and 5 bases at J, with 15 bases between. The CDR3 is made up of 14 amino acids.

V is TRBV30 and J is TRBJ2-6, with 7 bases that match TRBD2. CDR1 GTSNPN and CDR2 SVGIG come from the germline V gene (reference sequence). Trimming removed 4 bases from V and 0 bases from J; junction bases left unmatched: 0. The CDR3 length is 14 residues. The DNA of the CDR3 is TGTGCCTGGACTAGCGGCTCTGGGGCCAACGTCCTGACTTTC. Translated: CAWTSGSGANVLTF. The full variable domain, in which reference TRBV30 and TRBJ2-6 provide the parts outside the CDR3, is SQTIHQWPATLVQPVGSPLSLECTVEGTSNPNLYWYRQAAGRGLQLLFYSVGIGQISSEVPQNLSASRPQDRQFILSSKKLLLSDSGFYLCAWTSGSGANVLTFGAGSRLTVL.

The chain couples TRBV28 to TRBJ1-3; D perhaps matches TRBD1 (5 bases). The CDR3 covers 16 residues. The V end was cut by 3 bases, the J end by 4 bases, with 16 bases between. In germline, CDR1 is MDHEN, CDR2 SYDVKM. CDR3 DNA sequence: TGTGCCAGCAGTTTCCTAGACGACGGGGGAGGAAACACCATATATTTT. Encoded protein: CASSFLDDGGGNTIYF.

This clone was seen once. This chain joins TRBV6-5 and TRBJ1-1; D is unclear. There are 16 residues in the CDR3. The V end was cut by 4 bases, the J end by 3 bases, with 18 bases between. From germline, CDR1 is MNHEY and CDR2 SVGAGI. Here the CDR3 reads CASSSHPESLDTEAFF. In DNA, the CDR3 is TGTGCCAGCAGTTCCCACCCTGAAAGCTTGGACACTGAAGCTTTCTTT.

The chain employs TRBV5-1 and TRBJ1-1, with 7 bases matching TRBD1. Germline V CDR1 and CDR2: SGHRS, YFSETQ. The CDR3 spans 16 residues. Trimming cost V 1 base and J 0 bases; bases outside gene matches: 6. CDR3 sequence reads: CASSLPTGQMNTEAFF. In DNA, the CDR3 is TGCGCCAGCAGCTTGCCAACGGGACAGATGAACACTGAAGCTTTCTTT. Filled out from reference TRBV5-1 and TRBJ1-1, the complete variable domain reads KAGVTQTPRYLIKTRGQQVTLSCSPISGHRSVSWYQQTPGQGLQFLFEYFSETQRNKGNFPGRFSGRQFSNSRSEMNVSTLELGDSALYLCASSLPTGQMNTEAFFGQGTRLTVV.

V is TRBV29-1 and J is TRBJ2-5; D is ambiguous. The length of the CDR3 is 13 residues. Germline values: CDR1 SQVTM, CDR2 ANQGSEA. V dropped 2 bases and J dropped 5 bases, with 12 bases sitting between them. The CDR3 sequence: CSVEPENRETQYF. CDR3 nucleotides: TGCAGCGTTGAACCAGAAAACCGGGAGACCCAGTACTTC.

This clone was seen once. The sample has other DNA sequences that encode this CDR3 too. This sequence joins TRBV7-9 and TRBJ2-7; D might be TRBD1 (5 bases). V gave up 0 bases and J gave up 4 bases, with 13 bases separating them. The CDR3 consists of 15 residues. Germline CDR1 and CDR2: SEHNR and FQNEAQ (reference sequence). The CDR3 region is CASSLAGQTSYEQYF. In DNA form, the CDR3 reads TGTGCCAGCAGCTTAGCGGGGCAGACGTCGTACGAGCAGTACTTC.

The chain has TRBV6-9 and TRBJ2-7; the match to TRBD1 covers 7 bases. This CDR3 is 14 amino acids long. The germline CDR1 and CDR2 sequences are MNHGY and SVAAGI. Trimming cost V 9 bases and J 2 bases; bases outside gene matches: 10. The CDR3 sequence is CARPTGTATYEQYF. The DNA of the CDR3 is TGTGCCAGGCCAACCGGGACAGCTACCTACGAGCAGTACTTC.

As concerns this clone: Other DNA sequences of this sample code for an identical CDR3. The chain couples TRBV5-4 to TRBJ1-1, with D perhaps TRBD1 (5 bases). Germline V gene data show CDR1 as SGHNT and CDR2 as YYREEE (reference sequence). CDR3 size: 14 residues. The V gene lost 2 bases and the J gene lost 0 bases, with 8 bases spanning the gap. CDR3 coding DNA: TGTGCCAGCAGCTTCGGGGGTATGAACACTGAAGCTTTCTTT. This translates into CASSFGGMNTEAFF.

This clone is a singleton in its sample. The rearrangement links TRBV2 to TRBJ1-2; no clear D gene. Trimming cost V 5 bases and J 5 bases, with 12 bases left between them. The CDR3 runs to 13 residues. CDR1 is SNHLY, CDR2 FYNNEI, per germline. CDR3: CASSIPSPYGYTF. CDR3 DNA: TGTGCCAGCAGTATTCCCTCGCCATATGGCTACACCTTC.

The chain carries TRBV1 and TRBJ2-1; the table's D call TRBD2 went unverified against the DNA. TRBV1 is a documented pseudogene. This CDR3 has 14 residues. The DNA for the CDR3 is TGCACCAGCAGCCCCCGGACTGCGGGCGATGAGCAGTTCTTC. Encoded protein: CTSSPRTAGDEQFF.

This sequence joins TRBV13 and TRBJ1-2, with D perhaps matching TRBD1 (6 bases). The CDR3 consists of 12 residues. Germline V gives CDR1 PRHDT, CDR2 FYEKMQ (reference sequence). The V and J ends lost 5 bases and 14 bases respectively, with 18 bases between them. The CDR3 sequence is CASSPIGGTRTF. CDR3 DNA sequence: TGTGCCAGCAGCCCCATCGGGGGGACAAGGACCTTC.

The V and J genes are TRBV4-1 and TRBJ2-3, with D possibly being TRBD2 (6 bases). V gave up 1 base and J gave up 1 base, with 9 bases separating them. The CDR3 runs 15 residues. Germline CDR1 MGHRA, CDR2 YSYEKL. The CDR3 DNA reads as TGCGCCAGCAGCCAAGTTTCTAGCGGCACAGATACGCAGTATTTT. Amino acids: CASSQVSSGTDTQYF.